The 10 T cell receptor beta chains below were found in one sample sequenced in a study of T cell responses to AZD1222 COVID-19 vaccine. The method was immunoSEQ multiplex PCR; TCRdb's version includes in-frame clones alone and lacks a portion of them. The table shows about 140,000 clones, with about 89% occurring only once. The sample in question was peripheral blood, obtained 28 days after the second dose of the MenACWY control vaccine. The receptor source for this set is an adult who received the MenACWY meningococcal vaccine as a control.

The rearrangement links TRBV12-3 or TRBV12-4 to TRBJ2-1, with D unclear. V was clipped by 10 bases and J by 4 bases, with 8 bases between them. The length of the CDR3 is 11 residues. CDR3 sequence reads: CATAWYNEQFF. The CDR3 nucleotides are TGTGCCACGGCCTGGTACAATGAGCAGTTCTTC.

The V and J genes are TRBV5-6 and TRBJ2-7; TRBD2 aligns across 9 bases. The germline V gene has CDR1 SGHDT and CDR2 YYEEEE. The CDR3 is 14 residues long. Germline trimming cut 6 bases from V and 3 bases from J; bases unmatched to any gene: 7. The CDR3 nucleotides read TGTGCCAGCACCTCACTGCGGGAGGGCTACGAGCAGTACTTC. Its translation: CASTSLREGYEQYF.

This clone showed up just a few times. The V and J genes are TRBV3-1 (or the pseudogene TRBV3-2) and TRBJ2-7; a weak D match, TRBD1 (5 bases). This CDR3 is built from 16 residues. CDR1 is LGHDT, CDR2 YNNKEL, per germline (reference sequence). V lost 1 base to trimming and J lost 0 bases, with 13 bases between them. The CDR3 sequence: CASSQVPGKFSYEQYF. The CDR3 region has the DNA TGTGCCAGCAGCCAAGTCCCAGGGAAGTTCTCCTACGAGCAGTACTTC.

This chain links TRBV29-1 with TRBJ2-2; D not resolved. Germline assignment: CDR1 SQVTM and CDR2 ANQGSEA. Trimming cost V 3 bases and J 0 bases, with 8 bases left between them. The CDR3 is 14 residues long. CDR3 coding DNA: TGCAGCGTTGATGGGCAGCCGAACACCGGGGAGCTGTTTTTT. This encodes CSVDGQPNTGELFF.

The chain couples TRBV7-2 to TRBJ2-5, with D possibly being TRBD2 (7 bases). The germline V and J ends were trimmed by 5 bases and 5 bases, with 18 bases remaining between them. In germline, CDR1 is SGHTA, CDR2 FQGNSA. This CDR3 is 15 amino acids long. CDR3 coding DNA: TGTGCCAGCAGCCCAAGCTCGGGGGGCCGGGAGACCCAGTACTTC. This translates into CASSPSSGGRETQYF.

Only one count was recorded for this clone. J is TRBJ1-1 and V is TRBV6-1; TRBD1 matches 8 bases. With 2 bases clipped from V and 3 bases from J, the junction kept 5 bases outside the gene matches. The CDR3 contains 15 residues. Germline-derived CDR1 and CDR2 are MNHNS and SASEGT. CDR3 sequence: CASSEFRGRDTEAFF. Here the CDR3 DNA reads TGTGCCAGCAGTGAATTCAGGGGGCGCGACACTGAAGCTTTCTTT.

This clone has only one observation. The chain is built from TRBV5-6 and TRBJ1-2, with 11 bases lining up with TRBD1. The germline gives CDR1 SGHDT, CDR2 YYEEEE. This CDR3 comprises 17 residues. The ends lost 7 bases at V and 7 bases at J; junction bases unmatched: 18. The CDR3 reads CASGSSLGGTGGPGYTF. The CDR3 DNA reads as TGTGCCAGCGGATCGTCCTTAGGCGGGACAGGGGGTCCTGGCTACACCTTC.

The V and J genes are TRBV11-2 and TRBJ2-5; 10 bases are shared with TRBD2. CDR1 is SGHAT and CDR2 is FQNNGV in the germline V gene. V shed 10 bases and J 1 base; nucleotides not matched to a gene: 9. This CDR3 spans 15 amino acids. The CDR3: CATGPGLAPQETQYF. CDR3 DNA sequence: TGTGCCACCGGCCCGGGACTAGCGCCCCAAGAGACCCAGTACTTC. Drawing the rest from reference TRBV11-2 and TRBJ2-5, the complete variable domain is EAGVAQSPRYKIIEKRQSVAFWCNPISGHATLYWYQQILGQGPKLLIQFQNNGVVDDSQLPKDRFSAERLKGVDSTLKIQPAKLEDSAVYLCATGPGLAPQETQYFGPGTRLLVL.

As to this clone: Additional DNA sequences in this sample encode the identical CDR3. The genes are TRBV7-9 and TRBJ2-5; no definite D call. Trimming cost V 1 base and J 5 bases, with 11 bases left between them. The V gene's germline CDR1 is SEHNR and CDR2 FQNEAQ (reference sequence). The length of the CDR3 is 14 residues. CDR3 nucleotides: TGTGCCAGCAGCTTAGTTACAGCGCAGGAGACCCAGTACTTC. This translates into CASSLVTAQETQYF.

This clone was detected only once. Within the sample, other DNA sequences also encode this same CDR3. The V call is TRBV19, the J call TRBJ1-3, with 7 bases that match TRBD1. J gave up 4 bases and V 2 bases, and 5 bases lay outside the gene matches. There are 15 residues in the CDR3. Germline lookup yields CDR1 LNHDA and CDR2 SQIVND (reference sequence). CDR3 residues: CASSIPTGSGNTIYF. CDR3 in DNA: TGTGCCAGTAGTATACCGACAGGGAGCGGAAACACCATATATTTT.